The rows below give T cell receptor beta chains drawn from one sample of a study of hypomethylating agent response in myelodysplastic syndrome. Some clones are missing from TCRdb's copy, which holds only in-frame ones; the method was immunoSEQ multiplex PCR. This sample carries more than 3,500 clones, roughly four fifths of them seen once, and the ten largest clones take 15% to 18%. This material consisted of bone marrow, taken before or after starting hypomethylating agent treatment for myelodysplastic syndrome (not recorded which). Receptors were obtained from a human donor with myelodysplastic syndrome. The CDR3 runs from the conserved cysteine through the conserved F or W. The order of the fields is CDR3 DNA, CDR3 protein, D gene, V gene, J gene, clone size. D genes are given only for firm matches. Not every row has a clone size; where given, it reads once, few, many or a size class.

cdr3_nt: TGTGCCAGCAGTTACTCGTGGGGGGTGGCCCAAGAGACCCAGTACTTC
cdr3_aa: CASSYSWGVAQETQYF
d_call: -
v_call: TRBV6-6
j_call: TRBJ2-5
clone_size: -

cdr3_nt: TGCGCCAGCAGCCAAGATCAGTTCGGAGCAACTAATGAAAAACTGTTTTTT
cdr3_aa: CASSQDQFGATNEKLFF
d_call: -
v_call: TRBV4-1
j_call: TRBJ1-4
clone_size: -

cdr3_nt: TGCGCCAGCAGTCGTTCCGGGACAGGAGGTCAGCCCCAGCATTTT
cdr3_aa: CASSRSGTGGQPQHF
d_call: TRBD1
v_call: TRBV5-1
j_call: TRBJ1-5
clone_size: -

cdr3_nt: TGTGCCAGCAGTGGCTCCGGACAGGGAGGGACTGGAAACACCATATATTTT
cdr3_aa: CASSGSGQGGTGNTIYF
d_call: TRBD1
v_call: TRBV6-1
j_call: TRBJ1-3
clone_size: -

cdr3_nt: TGCGCCAGCAGCCAAGGTACGGGCCAGCCCCAGCATTTT
cdr3_aa: CASSQGTGQPQHF
d_call: -
v_call: TRBV4-1
j_call: TRBJ1-5
clone_size: few

cdr3_nt: TGCGCCAGCAGCACGACTTACCGGGGGAAGGCTAATCAGCCCCAGCATTTT
cdr3_aa: CASSTTYRGKANQPQHF
d_call: -
v_call: TRBV4-3
j_call: TRBJ1-5
clone_size: -

cdr3_nt: TGTGCCAGCAGCCGCCCCGGGACTGCGTCGGAGACCCAGTACTTC
cdr3_aa: CASSRPGTASETQYF
d_call: -
v_call: TRBV28
j_call: TRBJ2-5
clone_size: -

cdr3_nt: TGTGCCAGCAGCTTAGAAGGGGTAGGGGGCGACGAGCAGTACTTC
cdr3_aa: CASSLEGVGGDEQYF
d_call: TRBD1
v_call: TRBV7-9
j_call: TRBJ2-7
clone_size: -

cdr3_nt: TGCGCCAGCAGCTTGGAGTCAGGGATCAACGAGCAGTACTTC
cdr3_aa: CASSLESGINEQYF
d_call: -
v_call: TRBV5-1
j_call: TRBJ2-7
clone_size: -

cdr3_nt: TGTGCCACCAACCCACTTAGCTCTGGGGCCAACGTCCTGACTTTC
cdr3_aa: CATNPLSSGANVLTF
d_call: -
v_call: TRBV5-6
j_call: TRBJ2-6
clone_size: few

cdr3_nt: TGTGCCAGTAAACAGGGAAAGGAGGGTTCACCCCTCCACTTT
cdr3_aa: CASKQGKEGSPLHF
d_call: -
v_call: TRBV19
j_call: TRBJ1-6
clone_size: -

cdr3_nt: TGTGCCAGCCGTCCCCGGGGGTCCGGAAACACCATATATTTT
cdr3_aa: CASRPRGSGNTIYF
d_call: -
v_call: TRBV6-1
j_call: TRBJ1-3
clone_size: -

cdr3_nt: TGCGCCAGCAGAAGGGACAGGACTAACTATGGCTACACCTTC
cdr3_aa: CASRRDRTNYGYTF
d_call: TRBD1
v_call: TRBV5-1
j_call: TRBJ1-2
clone_size: -

cdr3_nt: TGTGCCAGCTCACCGGTCGGGAACTCCTACAATGAGCAGTTCTTC
cdr3_aa: CASSPVGNSYNEQFF
d_call: -
v_call: TRBV18
j_call: TRBJ2-1
clone_size: -

cdr3_nt: TGTGCCAGCAGCTACCTGGGACCCGGACGCTGGGGGACCCAGTACTTC
cdr3_aa: CASSYLGPGRWGTQYF
d_call: -
v_call: TRBV5-6
j_call: TRBJ2-5
clone_size: -